Sequencing of this T cell receptor beta chain was carried out in a study of neoadjuvant nivolumab and ipilimumab in lung cancer. Points from the study as a whole: From pretherapy to surgery, tumor richness and clonality rose with dual therapy. Resected tumors had greater TCR richness and clonality than uninvolved lung. Higher pretherapy blood TCR richness went with higher resected-tumor richness.

Details on this clone: Antigen specificity is unknown.

Sequencing was performed with immunoSEQ multiplex PCR; in TCRdb, only in-frame clones are kept and a portion is missing. The table lists roughly 39,000 clones, 89% of them singletons. Germline CDR1 SGHTA, CDR2 FQGNSA. V lost 5 bases, J lost 3 bases, and 5 bases stayed unmatched. The CDR3 covers 14 residues. Sequencing was performed on peripheral blood, taken before neoadjuvant nivolumab, alone or with ipilimumab. J is TRBJ2-7 and V is TRBV7-2; TRBD1 matches 9 bases. The source of this sequence is an adult with non-small cell lung cancer. This CDR3 is CASSLRDRVYEQYF. The CDR3 bases are TGTGCCAGCAGCCTCCGGGACAGGGTCTACGAGCAGTACTTC.